A selection of T cell receptor beta chains follows, all from one sample in a study of blood T cell repertoires in COVID-19. Measured with immunoSEQ multiplex PCR; TCRdb has only the in-frame clones, and not every one. The sample consists of roughly 240,000 clones, about nine tenths of them appearing once. Sequencing was performed on PBMCs or T cells enriched from blood (not recorded which). The receptors derive from a middle-aged man who had been exposed to COVID-19. The CDR3 runs from the conserved cysteine through the conserved F or W. Fields, in order: D gene, J gene, clone size, V gene, CDR3 DNA, CDR3 protein. The D gene is left open where the match is weak. A row's size may be missing; if present it is once, few, many or a size class.

>-|TRBJ1-1|-|TRBV3-1/TRBV3-2
TGTGCCAGCAGCCAAGAGCAACTCAGGGAGAACACTGAAGCTTTCTTT
CASSQEQLRENTEAFF
>-|TRBJ1-1|-|TRBV28
TGTGCCAGCAGCCCCCCCGGGACATCTTTTGTGGCTTTCTTT
CASSPPGTSFVAFF
>TRBD1|TRBJ2-2|-|TRBV5-4
TGTGCCAGCAGCTTGGGGACAGGGACGGGCGGCGGGGAGCTGTTTTTT
CASSLGTGTGGGELFF
>-|TRBJ1-2|-|TRBV5-4
TGTGCCAGCAGCGACGCGGGACGGTCTAACTATGGCTACACCTTC
CASSDAGRSNYGYTF
>-|TRBJ2-2|-|TRBV5-5
TGTGCCAGCAGCTCGCCGGGACAAGCGAACACCGGGGAGCTGTTTTTT
CASSSPGQANTGELFF
>TRBD2|TRBJ2-2|-|TRBV24-1
TGTGCCACCAGTAAAACTAGCGGGACTTATATCACCGGGGAGCTGTTTTTT
CATSKTSGTYITGELFF
>-|TRBJ2-7|-|TRBV7-2
TGTGCCAGCAGCGCCCGCGGGGTCGCTCCGAGCCAGCAGTACTTC
CASSARGVAPSQQYF
>-|TRBJ1-2|-|TRBV5-4
TGTGCCAGCAGCTTGTCGCCAGAACAGGGATATGGCTACACCTTC
CASSLSPEQGYGYTF
>-|TRBJ2-6|-|TRBV11-2
TGTGCCAGCAGTCCACAGGGTGTTGGCACCTCTGGGGCCAACGTCCTGACTTTC
CASSPQGVGTSGANVLTF
>TRBD2|TRBJ2-5|-|TRBV6-5
TGTGCCAGCAGTAGCGGGAGCCAAGAGACCCAGTACTTC
CASSSGSQETQYF
>TRBD1|TRBJ2-7|-|TRBV11-2
TGTGCCAGCAGCTCACCGGGACAGGGTGTGTACGAGCAGTACTTC
CASSSPGQGVYEQYF
>-|TRBJ2-5|-|TRBV2
TGTGCCAGCAGCCGGGAAGAGACCCAGTACTTC
CASSREETQYF
>-|TRBJ2-2|-|TRBV5-1
TGCGCCAGCAGCTTGACAGTACCCGGGGAGCTGTTTTTT
CASSLTVPGELFF
>-|TRBJ1-6|-|TRBV6-5
TGTGCCAGCAGGAACAACGTGATCAACAATTCACCCCTCCACTTT
CASRNNVINNSPLHF
>TRBD1|TRBJ1-4|-|TRBV4-1
TGCGCCAGCAGCCCTCGACAGGGTAGCACTAATGAAAAACTGTTTTTT
CASSPRQGSTNEKLFF
>-|TRBJ1-1|once|TRBV27
TGTGCCAGCAGTTTAAGGAAGCGCCACACTGAAGCTTTCTTT
CASSLRKRHTEAFF
>-|TRBJ1-1|-|TRBV6-4
TGTGCCAGCAGTGACACTTGGGGGGGCACTGAAGCTTTCTTT
CASSDTWGGTEAFF
>-|TRBJ1-1|-|TRBV12-3/TRBV12-4
TGTGCCAGCAGTTCCCAACAGATCACTGAAGCTTTCTTT
CASSSQQITEAFF
>TRBD1|TRBJ1-2|-|TRBV28
TGTGCCAGCAGTTCAGGGGGCTATGGCTACACCTTC
CASSSGGYGYTF
>-|TRBJ1-5|-|TRBV15
TGTGCCACCAACCTATACAGGGTTTTAAGGGTAAGCAATCAGCCCCAGCATTTT
CATNLYRVLRVSNQPQHF
>TRBD1|TRBJ1-1|-|TRBV10-1
TGCGCCAGCAGGAGGGACAGGGGCCGAGGTGAAGCTTTCTTT
CASRRDRGRGEAFF
>-|TRBJ2-3|-|TRBV24-1
TGTGCCACCAGTGATCCCCGACTAGTAGAAGATACGCAGTATTTT
CATSDPRLVEDTQYF
>TRBD1|TRBJ2-7|-|TRBV5-1
TGCGCCAGCAGCTTGTTTGGGACAGGCACCGACGAGCAGTACTTC
CASSLFGTGTDEQYF
>TRBD2|TRBJ2-3|-|TRBV5-1
TGCGCCAGCAGTCGTCGACTAGCCTCAGATACGCAGTATTTT
CASSRRLASDTQYF
>TRBD1|TRBJ2-2|-|TRBV5-1
TGCGCCAGCAGCTTGGCCGGGACAGGGAGCACCGGGGAGCTGTTTTTT
CASSLAGTGSTGELFF
>-|TRBJ1-2|-|TRBV28
TGTGCCGCGACGGACTTCTATGGCTACACCTTC
CAATDFYGYTF
>TRBD2|TRBJ2-6|-|TRBV5-1
TGCGCCAGCAGCTGGAGCCCGGGGGGTCCGGGGGCCAACGTCCTGACTTTC
CASSWSPGGPGANVLTF
>TRBD1|TRBJ1-6|-|TRBV7-9
TGTGCCAGCAGCAGGGACAGCAATTCACCCCTCCACTTT
CASSRDSNSPLHF
>TRBD2|TRBJ2-1|-|TRBV27
TGTGCCAGCAGTTGGGGACTAGCGGGAACCAATGAGCAGTTCTTC
CASSWGLAGTNEQFF
>TRBD1|TRBJ1-5|once|TRBV28
TGTGCCAGCAGTTTATTCACAGGGGGGCTGGGCAATCAGCCCCAGCATTTT
CASSLFTGGLGNQPQHF
>TRBD1|TRBJ1-1|-|TRBV9
TGTGCCAGCAGCGTACTGGGACAGGGGGACACTGAAGCTTTCTTT
CASSVLGQGDTEAFF
>-|TRBJ1-1|-|TRBV6-4
TGTGCCAGCAGGGCCGGACACACAATGAACACTGAAGCTTTCTTT
CASRAGHTMNTEAFF
>-|TRBJ1-1|-|TRBV7-6
TGTGCCAGCAGCTTAGCGAGAAGGGGCGGTACTGAAGCTTTCTTT
CASSLARRGGTEAFF
>-|TRBJ1-5|-|TRBV2
TGTGCCAGCAGTGAAACACAGGGTTTTGGGCCCCAGCATTTT
CASSETQGFGPQHF
>-|TRBJ2-5|-|TRBV2
TGTGCCAGCAGTGAAGAGACTAGCCAAGAGACCCAGTACTTC
CASSEETSQETQYF
>TRBD1|TRBJ1-1|-|TRBV5-1
TGCGCCAGCAGCTCCGACAGGGTGAACACTGAAGCTTTCTTT
CASSSDRVNTEAFF
>TRBD1|TRBJ1-2|-|TRBV28
TGTGCCAGCAGTACAAGAGGGGACAGAACCCCCTATGGCTACACCTTC
CASSTRGDRTPYGYTF
>-|TRBJ1-1|-|TRBV5-4
TGTGCCAGCAGCACAGGACACCGTGAAGCTTTCTTT
CASSTGHREAFF
>-|TRBJ1-2|few|TRBV30
TGTGCCTGGAGTTTAACAGGGATCGGCTACACCTTC
CAWSLTGIGYTF
>TRBD1|TRBJ1-2|-|TRBV19
TGTGCCAGTAGTTATGATTGGACAGGGGGAGGCTACACCTTC
CASSYDWTGGGYTF
>-|TRBJ2-1|-|TRBV2
TGTGCCAGTAAGGGGCCTGTATACGGTGAGCAGTTCTTC
CASKGPVYGEQFF
>-|TRBJ2-1|-|TRBV7-3
TGTGCCAGCAGCCCCCCAGGGTTGGATGAGCAGTTCTTC
CASSPPGLDEQFF